The sequence of this TCR beta chain was determined in a study of T cells in localized non-small cell lung cancer. Overall study results and limits: Adjacent lung exhibited a median of about 50 among the 100 most abundant tumor clones. There was higher T cell clonality in uninvolved adjacent lung than in tumor, and it was highest there.

As concerns this clone: What it binds is not known.

TCRdb keeps only in-frame clones here, not all; method: immunoSEQ multiplex PCR. This table holds tens of thousands of clones, roughly 83% found once. V shed 4 bases, J shed 9 bases, and the junction held 15 bases outside the gene matches. Germline-derived CDR1 and CDR2 are LNHDA and SQIVND (reference sequence). This CDR3 comprises 17 residues. V and J are TRBV19 and TRBJ1-5; 10 positions agree with TRBD1. Sequencing used peripheral blood mononuclear cells, obtained before any cancer treatment. The TCR originated in a man aged 35 to 69 with stage III lung adenocarcinoma. CDR3 nucleotide sequence: TGTGCCAGTAGTAAAGGGACCGGGACAGGGGCAGTATGGCCCCAGCATTTT. Residues: CASSKGTGTGAVWPQHF.